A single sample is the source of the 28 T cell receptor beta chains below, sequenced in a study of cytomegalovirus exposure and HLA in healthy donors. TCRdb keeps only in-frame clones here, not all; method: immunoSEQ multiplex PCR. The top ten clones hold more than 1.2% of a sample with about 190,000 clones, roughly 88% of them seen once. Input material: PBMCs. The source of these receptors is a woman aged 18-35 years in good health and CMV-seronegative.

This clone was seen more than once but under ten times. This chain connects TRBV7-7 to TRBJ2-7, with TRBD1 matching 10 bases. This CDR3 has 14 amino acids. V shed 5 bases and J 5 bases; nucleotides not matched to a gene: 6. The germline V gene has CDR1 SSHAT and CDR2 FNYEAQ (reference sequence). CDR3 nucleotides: TGTGCCAGCAGCCACGGGACAGGGGCCAACGAGCAGTACTTC. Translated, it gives CASSHGTGANEQYF.

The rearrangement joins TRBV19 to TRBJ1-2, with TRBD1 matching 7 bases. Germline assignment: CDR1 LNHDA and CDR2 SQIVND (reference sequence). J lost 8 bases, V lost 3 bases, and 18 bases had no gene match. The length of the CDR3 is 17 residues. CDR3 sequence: CASSIVGGGSPNSGYTF. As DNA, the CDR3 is TGTGCCAGTAGTATCGTAGGGGGCGGTAGCCCCAATAGCGGCTACACCTTC.

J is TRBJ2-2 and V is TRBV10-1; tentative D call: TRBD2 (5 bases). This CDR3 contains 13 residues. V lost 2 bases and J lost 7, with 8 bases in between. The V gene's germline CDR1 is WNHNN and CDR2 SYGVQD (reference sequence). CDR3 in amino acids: CASSERGFGELFF. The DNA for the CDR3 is TGCGCCAGCAGTGAGAGAGGGTTCGGGGAGCTGTTTTTT.

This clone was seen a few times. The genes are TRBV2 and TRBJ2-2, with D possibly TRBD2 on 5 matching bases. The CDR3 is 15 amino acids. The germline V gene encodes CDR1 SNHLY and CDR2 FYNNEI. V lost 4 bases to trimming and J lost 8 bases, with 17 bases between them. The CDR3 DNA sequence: TGTGCCAGCAGTGTACCGGACTTCGACGTGGGGGAGCTGTTTTTT. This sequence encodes CASSVPDFDVGELFF.

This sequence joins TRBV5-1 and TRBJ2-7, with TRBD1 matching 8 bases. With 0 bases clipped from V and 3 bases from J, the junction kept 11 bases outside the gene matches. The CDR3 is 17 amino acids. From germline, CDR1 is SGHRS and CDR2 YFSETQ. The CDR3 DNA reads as TGCGCCAGCAGCTTGGGCTACTACAGGGGGTTTAACTACGAGCAGTACTTC. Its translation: CASSLGYYRGFNYEQYF.

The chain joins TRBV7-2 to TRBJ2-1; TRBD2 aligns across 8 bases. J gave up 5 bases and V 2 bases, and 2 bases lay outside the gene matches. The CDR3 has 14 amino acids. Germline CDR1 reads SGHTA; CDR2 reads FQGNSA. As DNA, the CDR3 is TGTGCCAGCAGCTTACGGCGGGGGGACAATGAGCAGTTCTTC. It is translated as CASSLRRGDNEQFF.

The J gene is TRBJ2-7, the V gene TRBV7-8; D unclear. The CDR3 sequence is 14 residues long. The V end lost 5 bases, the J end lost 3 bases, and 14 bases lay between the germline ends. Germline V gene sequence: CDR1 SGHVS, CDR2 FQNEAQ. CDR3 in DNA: TGTGCCAGCAGCGATTCCACTAACGGCTACGAGCAGTACTTC. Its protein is CASSDSTNGYEQYF. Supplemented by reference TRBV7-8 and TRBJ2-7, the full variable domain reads GAGVSQSPRYKVAKRGQDVALRCDPISGHVSLFWYQQALGQGPEFLTYFQNEAQLDKSGLPSDRFFAERPEGSVSTLKIQRTQQEDSAVYLCASSDSTNGYEQYFGPGTRLTVT.

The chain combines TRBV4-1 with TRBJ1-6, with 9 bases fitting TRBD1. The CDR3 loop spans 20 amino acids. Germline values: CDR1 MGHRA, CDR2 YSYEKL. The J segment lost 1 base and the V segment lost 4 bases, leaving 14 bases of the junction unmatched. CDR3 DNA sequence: TGCGCCAGCAGCCCAAAGGACAGGGGTAGTTCAATTTCCTATAATTCACCCCTCCACTTT. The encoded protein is CASSPKDRGSSISYNSPLHF.

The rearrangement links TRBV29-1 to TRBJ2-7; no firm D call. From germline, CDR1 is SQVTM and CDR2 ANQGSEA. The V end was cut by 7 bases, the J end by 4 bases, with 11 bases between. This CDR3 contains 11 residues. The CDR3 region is CSALVSYEQYF. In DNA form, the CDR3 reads TGCAGCGCCTTAGTGAGTTACGAGCAGTACTTC.

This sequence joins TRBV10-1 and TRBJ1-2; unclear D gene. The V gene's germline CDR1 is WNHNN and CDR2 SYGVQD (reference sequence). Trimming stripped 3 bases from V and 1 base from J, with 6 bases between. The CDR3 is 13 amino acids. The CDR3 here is CASSDGVNYGYTF. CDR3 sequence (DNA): TGCGCCAGCAGTGACGGGGTTAACTATGGCTACACCTTC.

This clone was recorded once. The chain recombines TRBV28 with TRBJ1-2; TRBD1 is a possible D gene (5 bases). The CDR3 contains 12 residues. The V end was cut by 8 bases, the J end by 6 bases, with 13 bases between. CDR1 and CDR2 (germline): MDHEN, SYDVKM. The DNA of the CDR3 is TGTGCCAGCCTCCGGGGGGGAAATGGCTACACCTTC. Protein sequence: CASLRGGNGYTF.

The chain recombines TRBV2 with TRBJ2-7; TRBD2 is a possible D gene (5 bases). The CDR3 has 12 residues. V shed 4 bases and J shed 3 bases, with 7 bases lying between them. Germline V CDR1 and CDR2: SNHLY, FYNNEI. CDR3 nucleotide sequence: TGTGCCAGCAGTGTAGGGAGCTACGAGCAGTACTTC. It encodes CASSVGSYEQYF. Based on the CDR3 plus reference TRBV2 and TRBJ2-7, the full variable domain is EPEVTQTPSHQVTQMGQEVILRCVPISNHLYFYWYRQILGQKVEFLVSFYNNEISEKSEIFDDQFSVERPDGSNFTLKIRSTKLEDSAMYFCASSVGSYEQYFGPGTRLTVT.

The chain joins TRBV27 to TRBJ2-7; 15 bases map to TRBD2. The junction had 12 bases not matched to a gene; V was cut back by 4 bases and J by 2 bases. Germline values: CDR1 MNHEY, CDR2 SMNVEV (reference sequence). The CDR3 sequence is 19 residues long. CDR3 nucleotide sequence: TGTGCCAGCAGTTCCGCCTGGACTAGCGGGGGGGCAATACCCTACGAGCAGTACTTC. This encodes CASSSAWTSGGAIPYEQYF.

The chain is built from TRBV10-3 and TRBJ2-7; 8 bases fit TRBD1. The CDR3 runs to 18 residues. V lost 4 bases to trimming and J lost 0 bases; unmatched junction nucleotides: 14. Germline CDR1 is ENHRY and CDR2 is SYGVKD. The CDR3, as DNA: TGTGCCATCAGTGGACCGGGACAGGAAAGGGGTAGCTCCTACGAGCAGTACTTC. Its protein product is CAISGPGQERGSSYEQYF.

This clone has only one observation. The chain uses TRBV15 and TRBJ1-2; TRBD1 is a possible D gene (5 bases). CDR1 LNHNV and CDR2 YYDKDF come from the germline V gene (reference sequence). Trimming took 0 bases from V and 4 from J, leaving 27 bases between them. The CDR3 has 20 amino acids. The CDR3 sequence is CATSRDHGGPGSTRPYGYTF. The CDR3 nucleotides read TGTGCCACCAGCAGAGATCACGGGGGACCAGGCAGCACGAGACCCTATGGCTACACCTTC.

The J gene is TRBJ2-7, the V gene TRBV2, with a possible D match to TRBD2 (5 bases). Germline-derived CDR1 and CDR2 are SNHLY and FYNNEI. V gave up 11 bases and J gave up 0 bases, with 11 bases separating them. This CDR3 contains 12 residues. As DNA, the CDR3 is TGTGCCGCCACTAGGAACTCCTACGAGCAGTACTTC. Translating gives CAATRNSYEQYF.

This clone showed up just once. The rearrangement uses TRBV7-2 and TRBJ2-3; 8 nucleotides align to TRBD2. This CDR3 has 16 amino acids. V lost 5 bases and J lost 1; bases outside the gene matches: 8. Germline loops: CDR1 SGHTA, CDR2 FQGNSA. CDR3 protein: CASSPRGGWGTDTQYF. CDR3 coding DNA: TGTGCCAGCAGCCCCCGGGGGGGCTGGGGCACAGATACGCAGTATTTT.

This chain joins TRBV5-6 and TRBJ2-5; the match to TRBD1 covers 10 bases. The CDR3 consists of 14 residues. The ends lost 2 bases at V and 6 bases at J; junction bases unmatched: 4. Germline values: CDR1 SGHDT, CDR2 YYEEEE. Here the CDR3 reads CASSFRQGAKTQYF. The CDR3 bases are TGTGCCAGCAGCTTCCGACAGGGGGCAAAGACCCAGTACTTC.

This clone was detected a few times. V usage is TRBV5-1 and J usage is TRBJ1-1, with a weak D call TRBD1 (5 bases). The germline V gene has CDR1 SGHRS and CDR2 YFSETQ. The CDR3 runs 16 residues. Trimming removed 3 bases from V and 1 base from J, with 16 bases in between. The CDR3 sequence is CASSSQAMPENTEAFF. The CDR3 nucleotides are TGCGCCAGCAGCTCACAGGCGATGCCTGAGAACACTGAAGCTTTCTTT.

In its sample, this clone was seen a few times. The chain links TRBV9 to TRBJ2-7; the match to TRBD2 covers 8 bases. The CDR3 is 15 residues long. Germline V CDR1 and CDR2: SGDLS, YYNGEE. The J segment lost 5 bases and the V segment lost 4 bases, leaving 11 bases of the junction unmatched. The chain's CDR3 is CASSSRAGGSDEQYF. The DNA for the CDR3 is TGTGCCAGCAGCAGTAGGGCGGGGGGCTCGGACGAGCAGTACTTC.

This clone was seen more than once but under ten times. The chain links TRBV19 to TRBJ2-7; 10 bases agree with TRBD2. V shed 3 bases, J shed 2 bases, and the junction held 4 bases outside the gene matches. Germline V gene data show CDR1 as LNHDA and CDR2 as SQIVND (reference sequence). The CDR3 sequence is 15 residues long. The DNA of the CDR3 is TGTGCCAGTAGTATCGGGCTAGCGGGGGCCTACGAGCAGTACTTC. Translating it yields CASSIGLAGAYEQYF.

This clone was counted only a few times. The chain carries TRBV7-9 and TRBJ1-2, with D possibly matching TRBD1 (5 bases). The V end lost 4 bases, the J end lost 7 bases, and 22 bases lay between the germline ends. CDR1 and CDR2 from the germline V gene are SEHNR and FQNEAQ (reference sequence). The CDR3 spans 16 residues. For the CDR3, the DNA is TGTGCCAGCAGCTCTATTACGGGACTCCGGAATCGTGGCTACACCTTC. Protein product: CASSSITGLRNRGYTF.

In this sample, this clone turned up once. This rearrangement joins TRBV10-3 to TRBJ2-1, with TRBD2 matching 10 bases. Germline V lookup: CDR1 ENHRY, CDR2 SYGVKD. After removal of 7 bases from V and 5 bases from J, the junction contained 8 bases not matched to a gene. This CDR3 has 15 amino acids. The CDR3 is CAIKAGTSEDNEQFF. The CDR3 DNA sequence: TGTGCCATCAAGGCCGGGACTAGCGAAGACAATGAGCAGTTCTTC.

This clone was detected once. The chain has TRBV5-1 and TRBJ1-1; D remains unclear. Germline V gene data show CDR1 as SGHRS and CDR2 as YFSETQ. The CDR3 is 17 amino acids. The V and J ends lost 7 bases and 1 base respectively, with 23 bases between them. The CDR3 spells CASPQAHAGWENTEAFF. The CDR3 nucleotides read TGCGCCAGCCCTCAGGCACACGCGGGGTGGGAGAACACTGAAGCTTTCTTT.

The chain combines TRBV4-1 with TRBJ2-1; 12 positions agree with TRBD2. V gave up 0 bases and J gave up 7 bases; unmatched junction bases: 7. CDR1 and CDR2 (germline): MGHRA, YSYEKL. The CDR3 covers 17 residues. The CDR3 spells CASSQDFTTSGGNEQFF. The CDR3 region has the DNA TGCGCCAGCAGCCAAGATTTTACCACTAGCGGGGGGAATGAGCAGTTCTTC.

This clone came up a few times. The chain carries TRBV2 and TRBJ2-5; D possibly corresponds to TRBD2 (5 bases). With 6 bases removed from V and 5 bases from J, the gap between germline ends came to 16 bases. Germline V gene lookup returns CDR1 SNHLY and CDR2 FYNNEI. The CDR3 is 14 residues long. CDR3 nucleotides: TGTGCCAGCAGCACGGCCGGGGTGGGGGAGACCCAGTACTTC. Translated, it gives CASSTAGVGETQYF.

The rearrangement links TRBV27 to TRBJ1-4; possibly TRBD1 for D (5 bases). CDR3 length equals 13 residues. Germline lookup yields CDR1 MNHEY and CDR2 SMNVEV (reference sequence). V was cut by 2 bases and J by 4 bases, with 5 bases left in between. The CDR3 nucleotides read TGTGCCAGCAGTTTAAGGGGTAATGAAAAACTGTTTTTT. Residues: CASSLRGNEKLFF. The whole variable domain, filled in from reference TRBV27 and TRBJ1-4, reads EAQVTQNPRYLITVTGKKLTVTCSQNMNHEYMSWYRQDPGLGLRQIYYSMNVEVTDKGDVPEGYKVSRKEKRNFPLILESPSPNQTSLYFCASSLRGNEKLFFGSGTQLSVL.

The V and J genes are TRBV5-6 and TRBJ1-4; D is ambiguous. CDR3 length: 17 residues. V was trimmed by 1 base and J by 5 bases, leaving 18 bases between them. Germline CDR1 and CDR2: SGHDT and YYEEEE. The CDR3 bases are TGTGCCAGCAGCTTGTTAGCCCGCGGCAGTCGAAATGAAAAACTGTTTTTT. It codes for CASSLLARGSRNEKLFF.